A selection of T cell receptor beta chains follows, all from one sample in a study of long-term antiretroviral therapy in people with HIV. Sequencing used immunoSEQ multiplex PCR; TCRdb keeps in-frame clones, though not all of them. Of 24,000 or so clones listed, around four fifths are singletons. Sequenced material: unsorted PBMCs, taken 3 years after starting antiretroviral therapy. The receptor set was obtained from a man aged 18 to 30 with HIV. Both conserved end residues are part of each CDR3. D genes are given only for firm matches. Size is omitted from some rows. Given values are once, few, many or a class for expanded clones.

D gene	clone size	V gene	J gene	CDR3 DNA	CDR3 protein
NA	NA	TRBV1	TRBJ2-3	TGCACCAGCAGCCAAGGCTGCATGGCTTATACGCAGTATTTT	CTSSQGCMAYTQYF
TRBD1	NA	TRBV9	TRBJ1-2	TGTGCCAGCAGCGTTCGGACAGGAGCCGATGGCTACACCTTC	CASSVRTGADGYTF
NA	NA	TRBV19	TRBJ1-3	TGTGCCAGTTCCCTCGGACTTCACTCTGGAAACACCATATATTTT	CASSLGLHSGNTIYF
NA	NA	TRBV4-1	TRBJ1-2	TGCGCCAGCAGCCTTTTTCAATCGCAGCCGGGAGAGTATGGCTACACCTTC	CASSLFQSQPGEYGYTF
NA	NA	TRBV5-1	TRBJ1-2	TGCGCCAGCAGCTTGGCCAGGAGGGCAGGGTTAGGGTCTAACTATGGCTACACCTTC	CASSLARRAGLGSNYGYTF
NA	NA	TRBV30	TRBJ1-1	TGTGCCTGGAGTGGCTGGACAGTAAGGCAGCTCCGCACTGAAGCTTTCTTT	CAWSGWTVRQLRTEAFF
NA	NA	TRBV7-8	TRBJ1-2	TGTGCCAGCAGCTTAGCGGGTACAATTTATGGCTACACCTTC	CASSLAGTIYGYTF
NA	few	TRBV7-9	TRBJ2-2	TGTGCCAGCAGGACCTACACCGGGGAGCTGTTTTTT	CASRTYTGELFF
NA	NA	TRBV2	TRBJ1-1	TGTGCCAGCAGTGGAGAAGGAGGGAACACTGAAGCTTTCTTT	CASSGEGGNTEAFF
TRBD1	NA	TRBV11-3	TRBJ2-6	TGTGCCAGCAGCAAAGGGACAGGGGTAAACTCTGGGGCCAACGTCCTGACTTTC	CASSKGTGVNSGANVLTF
NA	NA	TRBV6-5	TRBJ1-4	TGTGCCAGCGGAAATGAAAAACTGTTTTTT	CASGNEKLFF
NA	NA	TRBV6-6	TRBJ1-4	TGTGCCAGCAGTCGGTTCCCCTCCGAAAAACTGTTTTTT	CASSRFPSEKLFF
TRBD1	few	TRBV7-8	TRBJ2-7	TGTGCCAGCAGCCCCGGGACAGGGGTCTACGAGCAGTACTTC	CASSPGTGVYEQYF
NA	NA	TRBV6-1	TRBJ2-7	TGTGCCTGTCCGACCATGGACCGCCACTACGAGCAGTACTTC	CACPTMDRHYEQYF
NA	NA	TRBV6-5	TRBJ2-5	TGTGCCAGCAGGCGGGCTACCCCGCAAGAGACCCAGTACTTC	CASRRATPQETQYF
TRBD1	NA	TRBV5-6	TRBJ1-1	TGTGCCAGCAGCTTGGCCGGGACAGGAGTGGACACTGAAGCTTTCTTT	CASSLAGTGVDTEAFF
NA	few	TRBV2	TRBJ1-5	TGTGCCAGCAGGTATAGCAATCAGCCCCAGCATTTT	CASRYSNQPQHF
TRBD2	NA	TRBV11-1	TRBJ2-6	TGTGCCAGCAGCTTGGGGGGGAATGGGGCCAACGTCCTGACTTTC	CASSLGGNGANVLTF
NA	NA	TRBV5-1	TRBJ2-6	TGCGCCAGCAGCTTGGTTGGGGCTGCACGGTCGGGGGCCAACGTCCTGACTTTC	CASSLVGAARSGANVLTF
TRBD2	NA	TRBV10-2	TRBJ2-7	TGCGCCAGCAGTGAGTCTGAGAACGGGGGGTTAGCCTACGAGCAGTACTTC	CASSESENGGLAYEQYF
NA	medium-sized	TRBV7-6	TRBJ1-5	TGTGCCAGCAGCGCGGGAGGGAGTCAGCCCCAGCATTTT	CASSAGGSQPQHF
NA	NA	TRBV27	TRBJ1-5	TGTGCCAGCAGCGACAGACCTGATCAGCCCCAGCATTTT	CASSDRPDQPQHF
NA	NA	TRBV10-3	TRBJ2-3	TGTGCCATCAGAACCCCAGCGGGAGATACGCAGTATTTT	CAIRTPAGDTQYF
NA	once	TRBV21-1	TRBJ1-4	TGTGCCAGCAGCCCGCAGAGGTCCGGGGGGGATAATGAAAAACTGTTTTTT	CASSPQRSGGDNEKLFF
TRBD1	NA	TRBV27	TRBJ1-6	TGTGCCAGCAGTAGAAAGCCGGGACAGTTTAATTCACCCCTCCACTTT	CASSRKPGQFNSPLHF
TRBD1	NA	TRBV6-4	TRBJ1-4	TGTGCCAGCAGGAGGGGGCAAAAAAAACTGTTTTTT	CASRRGQKKLFF
NA	NA	TRBV25-1	TRBJ2-3	TGTGCCACCGCGAGGGGTTGGGAAGATACGCAGTATTTT	CATARGWEDTQYF
NA	NA	TRBV6-5	TRBJ2-5	TGTGCCAGCAGGGACACGAAGGATCAAGAGACCCAGTACTTC	CASRDTKDQETQYF
TRBD1	NA	TRBV27	TRBJ1-2	TGTGCCAGCAGTTACCGGACAGGGGGTGGCTACACCTTC	CASSYRTGGGYTF
NA	NA	TRBV5-1	TRBJ1-1	TGCGCCAGCAGCTGGGGGGACGGAGATATGAACACTGAAGCTTTCTTT	CASSWGDGDMNTEAFF
NA	NA	TRBV29-1	TRBJ2-1	TGCAGCGTTGAGCCCGGGACACGTGCCTTCAATGAGCAGTTCTTC	CSVEPGTRAFNEQFF
NA	NA	TRBV30	TRBJ1-5	TGTGCCTGGAGGTATCTGGGACATCAGCCCCAGCATTTT	CAWRYLGHQPQHF
NA	NA	TRBV25-1	TRBJ1-1	TGTGCCAGCAGTGAATCTGGGGGCAGTCGCACTGAAGCTTTCTTT	CASSESGGSRTEAFF
NA	NA	TRBV28	TRBJ1-2	TGTGCCAGCAGTTTAAGTAGCAGGGGCTACACCTTC	CASSLSSRGYTF
NA	NA	TRBV5-1	TRBJ2-5	TGCGCCAGCAGCCGCGTGGACAAAGAGACCCAGTACTTC	CASSRVDKETQYF
TRBD2	NA	TRBV27	TRBJ2-3	TGTGCCAGCGCGTACGGGACTAGCAAGGCAGATACGCAGTATTTT	CASAYGTSKADTQYF
NA	NA	TRBV15	TRBJ2-3	TGTGCCACCAGCGGCACGAGTGCTGCCACAGATACGCAGTATTTT	CATSGTSAATDTQYF
NA	NA	TRBV19	TRBJ2-2	TGTGCCAGTAGTATCAGAGGGGCCGGGGAGCTGTTTTTT	CASSIRGAGELFF
NA	NA	TRBV28	TRBJ1-2	TGTGCCAGCAGTTCCCCCACGAACGCCTGGGGCTACACCTTC	CASSSPTNAWGYTF
NA	NA	TRBV9	TRBJ2-3	TGTGCGAGGGCTAGCACAGATACGCAGTATTTT	CARASTDTQYF
TRBD1	NA	TRBV18	TRBJ1-2	TGTGCCAGCTCACCAGACAGGGACAGCTATGGCTACACCTTC	CASSPDRDSYGYTF
NA	NA	TRBV6-5	TRBJ1-6	TGTGCCAGCAGTTACTCAAAAAATTCACCCCTCCACTTT	CASSYSKNSPLHF
NA	NA	TRBV4-1	TRBJ1-1	TGCGCCAGCAGCCAAGCTCTAGGGAACACTGAAGCTTTCTTT	CASSQALGNTEAFF
NA	NA	TRBV18	TRBJ2-3	TGTGCCAGCCATAGCTTGGGTGGTACGCAGTATTTT	CASHSLGGTQYF
NA	NA	TRBV7-9	TRBJ1-4	TGTGCCAGCAGCCGAGGGTCTAATGAAAAACTGTTTTTT	CASSRGSNEKLFF
NA	NA	TRBV28	TRBJ1-5	TGTGCCAGCACCCCTCAGGGGAAGTTGGAGCCCCAGCATTTT	CASTPQGKLEPQHF
TRBD2	NA	TRBV5-1	TRBJ2-4	TGCGCCAGCAGCATCGGACTAGCGGGTCCCAAAAACATTCAGTACTTC	CASSIGLAGPKNIQYF
NA	NA	TRBV2	TRBJ2-4	TGTGCCAGCAGTGAAGCGGGGGTAGCCAAAAACATTCAGTACTTC	CASSEAGVAKNIQYF
NA	NA	TRBV4-1	TRBJ1-5	TGCGCCAGCAGCCAAGGGGGCAATCAGCCCCAGCATTTT	CASSQGGNQPQHF
NA	NA	TRBV19	TRBJ2-5	TGTGCCAGTAGTCTTAGGGGTACCGGGCAAGAGACCCAGTACTTC	CASSLRGTGQETQYF
NA	NA	TRBV2	TRBJ1-4	TGTGCCAGCAGTGCTCAAGGGGGAGAACTGTTTTTT	CASSAQGGELFF
NA	once	TRBV9	TRBJ2-3	TGTGCCAGCAGCGTAGGAGGGAAAGGGTTCACAGATACGCAGTATTTT	CASSVGGKGFTDTQYF
TRBD2	NA	TRBV4-2	TRBJ2-3	TGTGCCAGCAGCCAAGATATCAGCGGGGGGCCTAGCACAGATACGCAGTATTTT	CASSQDISGGPSTDTQYF
TRBD1	NA	TRBV5-4	TRBJ2-7	TGTGCCAGCAGACCGGACAGGGGGAGCCACGAGCAGTACTTC	CASRPDRGSHEQYF
NA	NA	TRBV6-1	TRBJ1-5	TGTGCCAGCAGTGAAGAAGTCCCATGGACGGAACAGCCCCAGCATTTT	CASSEEVPWTEQPQHF
TRBD2	NA	TRBV7-8	TRBJ2-3	TGTGCCAGCACCTTGTCGGGGGGTACAGATACGCAGTATTTT	CASTLSGGTDTQYF
TRBD1	NA	TRBV5-5	TRBJ2-3	TGTGCCAGCAGCTTGTTGCACCGGGGACAGATCCTCAATACGCAGTATTTT	CASSLLHRGQILNTQYF
NA	few	TRBV10-1	TRBJ1-2	TGCGCCAGCAGTGAGTCGGGGCAGCACTATGGCTACACCTTC	CASSESGQHYGYTF
NA	NA	TRBV6-1	TRBJ2-7	TGTGCCAGCAGTAACCAGGGAGAAGGGGAGCAGTACTTC	CASSNQGEGEQYF